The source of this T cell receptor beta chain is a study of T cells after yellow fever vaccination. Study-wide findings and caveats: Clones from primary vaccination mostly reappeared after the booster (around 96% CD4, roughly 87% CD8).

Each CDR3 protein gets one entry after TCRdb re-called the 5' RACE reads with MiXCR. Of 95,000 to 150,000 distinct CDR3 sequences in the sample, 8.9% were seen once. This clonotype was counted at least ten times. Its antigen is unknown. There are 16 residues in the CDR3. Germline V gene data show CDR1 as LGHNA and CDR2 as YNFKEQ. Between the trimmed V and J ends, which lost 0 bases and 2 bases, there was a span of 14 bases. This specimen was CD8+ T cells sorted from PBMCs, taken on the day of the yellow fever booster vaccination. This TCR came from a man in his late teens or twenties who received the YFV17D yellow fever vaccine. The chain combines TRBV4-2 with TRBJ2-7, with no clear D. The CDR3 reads CASSQDFSGLPYEQYF. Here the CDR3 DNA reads TGTGCCAGCAGCCAAGATTTTTCAGGTTTACCCTACGAGCAGTACTTC.